The clone carrying this TCR beta chain was recorded once. This entry comes from a study of blood T cell repertoires in COVID-19. Produced via immunoSEQ multiplex PCR; TCRdb's table is partial and in-frame only. The sample shows about 160,000 clones, 85% of them seen only once. The sequence came from a human donor with acute or convalescent COVID-19. The donor label of this sample is uncertain. The sequenced material came from peripheral blood.

The CDR3 region is CASTFQLAGGETQYF. The CDR3 nucleotides are TGTGCCAGCACCTTCCAACTAGCGGGGGGAGAGACCCAGTACTTC. The rearrangement uses TRBV2 and TRBJ2-5, with 12 positions matching TRBD2. The V segment lost 7 bases and the J segment 4 bases; nucleotides outside the gene matches: 7. CDR3 length: 15 amino acids. Germline V gene lookup returns CDR1 SNHLY and CDR2 FYNNEI.